This T cell receptor (beta chain) stems from a study of identical twins. Study-level points and caveats: Weaker excess twin sharing was seen among beta out-of-frame sequences. Findings depended on cross-sectional statistics rather than tracking the same donors. Invariant T cells like MAIT and iNKT could partly confound the zero-insertion analyses.

This clonotype was counted a few times. Its antigen is undetermined. The CDR3 totals 12 residues. V shed 6 bases and J shed 8 bases, with 13 bases lying between them. The V gene's germline CDR1 is MNHEY and CDR2 SVGEGT. TCRdb re-called the 5' RACE reads with MiXCR, one entry per CDR3 protein. This table holds just over 500,000 distinct CDR3 sequences, 22% found once. The same sample was also used in a study of T cells expressing NK-cell markers. From that report: Sorted CD3+CD56+NKG2C+, CD3+CD56+NKG2C- and CD3+CD56-NKG2C+ T cells provided the TCR beta repertoires.

The chain combines TRBV6-2 or TRBV6-3 with TRBJ1-2; D possibly corresponds to TRBD1 (5 bases). The sequenced sample consisted of CD4+ T cells sorted from blood. The receptor was isolated from a woman aged 18-30 years in good health. The CDR3 is CASRDAGLGYTF. DNA for the CDR3: TGTGCCAGCAGGGACGCAGGGCTCGGCTACACCTTC.